This T cell receptor (beta chain) is drawn from a study of shared T cell receptors in the human thymus. The table came from immunoSEQ multiplex PCR; TCRdb's copy has only in-frame clones and leaves some out. The sample yields over 350,000 clones, 95% seen once. Germline loops: CDR1 LNHDA, CDR2 SQIVND (reference sequence). The CDR3 has 15 residues. V lost 3 bases and J lost 5, with 16 bases in between. Material for sequencing was thymocytes. The chain has TRBV19 and TRBJ1-2; perhaps TRBD1 as D (6 bases). This TCR came from a human donor. CDR3 coding DNA: TGTGCCAGTAGTATTTCTACACAGGGATCTTATGGCTACACCTTC. The encoded protein is CASSISTQGSYGYTF.